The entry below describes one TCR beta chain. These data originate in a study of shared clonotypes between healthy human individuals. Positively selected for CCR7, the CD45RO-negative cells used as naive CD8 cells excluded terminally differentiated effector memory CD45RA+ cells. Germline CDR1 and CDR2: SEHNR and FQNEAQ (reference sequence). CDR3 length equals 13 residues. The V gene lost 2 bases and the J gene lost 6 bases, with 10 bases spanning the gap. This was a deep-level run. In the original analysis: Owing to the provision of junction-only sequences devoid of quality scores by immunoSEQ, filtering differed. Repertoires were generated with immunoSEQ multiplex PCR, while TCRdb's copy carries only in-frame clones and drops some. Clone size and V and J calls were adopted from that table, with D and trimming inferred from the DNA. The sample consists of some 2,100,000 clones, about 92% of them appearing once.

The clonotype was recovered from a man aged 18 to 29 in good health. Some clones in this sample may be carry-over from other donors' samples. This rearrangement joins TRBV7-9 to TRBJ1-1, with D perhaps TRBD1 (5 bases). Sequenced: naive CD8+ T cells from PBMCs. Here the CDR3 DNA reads TGTGCCAGCAGCTTAATGGGGCCTCCTGAAGCTTTCTTT. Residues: CASSLMGPPEAFF.